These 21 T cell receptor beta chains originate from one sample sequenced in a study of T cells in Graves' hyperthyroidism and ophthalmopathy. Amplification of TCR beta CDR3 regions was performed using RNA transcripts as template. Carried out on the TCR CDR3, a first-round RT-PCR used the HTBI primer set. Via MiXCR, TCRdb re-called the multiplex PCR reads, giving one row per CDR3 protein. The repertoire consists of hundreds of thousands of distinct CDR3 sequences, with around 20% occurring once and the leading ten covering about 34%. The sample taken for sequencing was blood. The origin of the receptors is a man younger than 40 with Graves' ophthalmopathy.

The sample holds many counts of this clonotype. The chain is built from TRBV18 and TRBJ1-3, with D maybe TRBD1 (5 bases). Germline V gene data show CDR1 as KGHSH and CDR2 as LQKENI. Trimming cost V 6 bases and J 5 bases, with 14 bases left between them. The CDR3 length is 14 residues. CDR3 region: CASSSLDNRNTIYF. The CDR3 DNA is TGTGCCAGCTCGAGTCTGGACAACCGAAACACCATATATTTT.

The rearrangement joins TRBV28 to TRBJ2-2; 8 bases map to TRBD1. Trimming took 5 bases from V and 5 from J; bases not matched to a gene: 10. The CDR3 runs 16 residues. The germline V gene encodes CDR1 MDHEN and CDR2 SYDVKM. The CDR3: CASSPRERTGTGELFF. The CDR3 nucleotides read TGTGCCAGCAGTCCCAGAGAACGGACAGGGACCGGGGAGCTGTTTTTT.

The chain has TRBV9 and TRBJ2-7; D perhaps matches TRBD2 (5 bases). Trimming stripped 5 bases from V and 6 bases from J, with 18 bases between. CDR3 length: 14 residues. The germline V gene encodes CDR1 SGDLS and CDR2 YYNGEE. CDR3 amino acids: CASSGQTAGVEQYF. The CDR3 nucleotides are TGTGCCAGCAGTGGGCAGACCGCCGGGGTCGAGCAGTACTTC.

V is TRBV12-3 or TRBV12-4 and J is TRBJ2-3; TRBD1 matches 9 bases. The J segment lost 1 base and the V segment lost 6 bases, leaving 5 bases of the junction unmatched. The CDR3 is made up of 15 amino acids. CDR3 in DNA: TGTGCCAGCAGCAAGACAGGGGGGGGCACAGATACGCAGTATTTT. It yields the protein CASSKTGGGTDTQYF.

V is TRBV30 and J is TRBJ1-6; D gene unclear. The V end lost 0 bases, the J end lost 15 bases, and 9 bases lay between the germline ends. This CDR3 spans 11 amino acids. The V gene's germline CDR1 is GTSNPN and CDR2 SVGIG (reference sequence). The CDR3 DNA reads TGTGCCTGGAGTGTATTGGGTCACCTCCACTTT. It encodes CAWSVLGHLHF.

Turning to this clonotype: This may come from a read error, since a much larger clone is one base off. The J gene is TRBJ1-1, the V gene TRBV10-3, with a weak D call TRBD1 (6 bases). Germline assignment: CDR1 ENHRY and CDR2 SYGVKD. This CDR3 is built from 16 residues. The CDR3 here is CASSYPLGLRDTEASF. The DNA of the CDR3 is TGTGCCAGCAGTTACCCACTCGGACTTCGGGACACTGAAGCTTCCTTT.

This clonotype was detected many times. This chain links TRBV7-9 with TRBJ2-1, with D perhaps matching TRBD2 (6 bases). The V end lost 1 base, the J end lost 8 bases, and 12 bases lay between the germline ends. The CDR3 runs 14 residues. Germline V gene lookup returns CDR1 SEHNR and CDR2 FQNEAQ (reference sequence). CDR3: CASSLVGRMHEQFF. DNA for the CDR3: TGTGCCAGCAGCTTAGTCGGGAGAATGCATGAGCAGTTCTTC.

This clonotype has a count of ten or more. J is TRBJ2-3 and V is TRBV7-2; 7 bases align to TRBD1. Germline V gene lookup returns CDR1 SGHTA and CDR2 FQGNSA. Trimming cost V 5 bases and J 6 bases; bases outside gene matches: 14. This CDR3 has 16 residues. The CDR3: CASSPRGQSHLDTQYF. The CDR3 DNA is TGTGCCAGCAGCCCTAGGGGACAGAGTCATTTGGATACGCAGTATTTT.

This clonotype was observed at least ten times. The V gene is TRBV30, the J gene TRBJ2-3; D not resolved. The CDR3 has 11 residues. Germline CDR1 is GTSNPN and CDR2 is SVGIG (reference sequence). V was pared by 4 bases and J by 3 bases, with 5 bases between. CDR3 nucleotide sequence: TGTGCCTGGATGGGAACAGATACGCAGTATTTT. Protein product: CAWMGTDTQYF.

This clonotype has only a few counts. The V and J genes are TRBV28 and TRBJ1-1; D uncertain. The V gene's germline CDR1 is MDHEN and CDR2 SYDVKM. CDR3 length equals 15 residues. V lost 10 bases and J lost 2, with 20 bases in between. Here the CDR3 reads CATKPLGAQNTEAFF. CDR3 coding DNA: TGTGCCACCAAACCACTCGGAGCACAAAACACTGAAGCTTTCTTT.

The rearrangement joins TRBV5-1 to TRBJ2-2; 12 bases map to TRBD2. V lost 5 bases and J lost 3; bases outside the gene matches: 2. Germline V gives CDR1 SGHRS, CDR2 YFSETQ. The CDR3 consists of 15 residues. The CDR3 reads CASRRTSGDTGELFF. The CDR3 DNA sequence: TGCGCCAGCAGGAGGACTAGCGGGGACACCGGGGAGCTGTTTTTT. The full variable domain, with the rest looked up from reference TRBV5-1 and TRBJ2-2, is KAGVTQTPRYLIKTRGQQVTLSCSPISGHRSVSWYQQTPGQGLQFLFEYFSETQRNKGNFPGRFSGRQFSNSRSEMNVSTLELGDSALYLCASRRTSGDTGELFFGEGSRLTVL.

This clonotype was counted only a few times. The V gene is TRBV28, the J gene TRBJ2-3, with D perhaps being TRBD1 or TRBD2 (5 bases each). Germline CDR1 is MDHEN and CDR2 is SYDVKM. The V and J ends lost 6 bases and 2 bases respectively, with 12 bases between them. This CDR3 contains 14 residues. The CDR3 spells CASRGRTVTDTQYF. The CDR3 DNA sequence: TGTGCCAGCAGGGGACGGACGGTCACAGATACGCAGTATTTT.

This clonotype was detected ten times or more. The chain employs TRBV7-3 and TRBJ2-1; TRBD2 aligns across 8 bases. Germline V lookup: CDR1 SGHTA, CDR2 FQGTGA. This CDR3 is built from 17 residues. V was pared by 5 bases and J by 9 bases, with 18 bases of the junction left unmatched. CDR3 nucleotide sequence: TGTGCCAGCAGCCCCCACGGGGGGGTAGGAACGTGGGGTGAGCAGTTCTTC. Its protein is CASSPHGGVGTWGEQFF.

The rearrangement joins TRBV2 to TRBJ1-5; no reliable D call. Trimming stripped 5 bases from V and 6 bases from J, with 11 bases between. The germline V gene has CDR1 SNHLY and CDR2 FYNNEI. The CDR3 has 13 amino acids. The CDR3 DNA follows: TGTGCCAGCAGTCGGGTCCCACGTCAGCCCCAGCATTTT. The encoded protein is CASSRVPRQPQHF.

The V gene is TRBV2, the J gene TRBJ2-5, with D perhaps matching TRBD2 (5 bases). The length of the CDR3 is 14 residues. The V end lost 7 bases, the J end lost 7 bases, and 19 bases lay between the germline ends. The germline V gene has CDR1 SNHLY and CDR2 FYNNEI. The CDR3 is CASTLLEALGTQYF. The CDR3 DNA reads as TGTGCCAGCACCCTACTAGAGGCCTTGGGGACCCAGTACTTC.

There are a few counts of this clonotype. CDR3 in amino acids: CASSSEGLRNTEAFF. CDR3 coding DNA: TGTGCCAGCAGCTCCGAGGGATTAAGAAACACTGAAGCTTTCTTT. The V call is TRBV7-2, the J call TRBJ1-1; D not resolved. Germline V gene data show CDR1 as SGHTA and CDR2 as FQGNSA. The CDR3 totals 15 residues. V lost 4 bases to trimming and J lost 2 bases, with 14 bases between them.

Here the CDR3 reads CASSTANEQFF. CDR3 DNA: TGTGCCAGCAGCACCGCCAATGAGCAGTTCTTC. This sequence joins TRBV7-9 and TRBJ2-1; D not resolved. Trimming took off 5 bases at V and 6 bases at J, with 5 bases between the two ends. The CDR3 length is 11 residues. Germline-derived CDR1 and CDR2 are SEHNR and FQNEAQ (reference sequence).

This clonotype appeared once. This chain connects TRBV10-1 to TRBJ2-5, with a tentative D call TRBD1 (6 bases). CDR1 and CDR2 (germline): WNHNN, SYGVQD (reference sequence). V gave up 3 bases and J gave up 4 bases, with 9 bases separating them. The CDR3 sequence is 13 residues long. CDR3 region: CASSDRGIETQYF. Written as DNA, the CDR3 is TGCGCCAGCAGTGACAGGGGTATAGAGACCCAGTACTTC.

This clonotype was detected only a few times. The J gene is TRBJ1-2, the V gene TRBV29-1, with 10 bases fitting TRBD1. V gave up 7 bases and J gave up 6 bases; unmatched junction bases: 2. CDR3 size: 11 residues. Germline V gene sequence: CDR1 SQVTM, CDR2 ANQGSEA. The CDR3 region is CSADRGDGYTF. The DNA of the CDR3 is TGCAGCGCGGACAGGGGGGATGGCTACACCTTC. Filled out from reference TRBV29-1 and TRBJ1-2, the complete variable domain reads SAVISQKPSRDICQRGTSLTIQCQVDSQVTMMFWYRQQPGQSLTLIATANQGSEATYESGFVIDKFPISRPNLTFSTLTVSNMSPEDSSIYLCSADRGDGYTFGSGTRLTVV.

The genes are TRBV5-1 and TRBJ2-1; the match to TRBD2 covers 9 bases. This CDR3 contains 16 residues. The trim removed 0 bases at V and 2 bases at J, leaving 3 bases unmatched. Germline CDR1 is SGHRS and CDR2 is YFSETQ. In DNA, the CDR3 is TGCGCCAGCAGCTTGGTGGTAGCGGGGGCCTACAATGAGCAGTTCTTC. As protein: CASSLVVAGAYNEQFF.

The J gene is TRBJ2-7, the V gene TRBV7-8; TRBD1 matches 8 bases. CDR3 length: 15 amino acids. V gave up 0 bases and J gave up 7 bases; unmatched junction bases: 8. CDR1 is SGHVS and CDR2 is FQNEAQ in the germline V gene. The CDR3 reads CASSLAATGVIEQYF. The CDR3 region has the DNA TGTGCCAGCAGCTTAGCGGCGACAGGGGTGATTGAGCAGTACTTC.